The 19 T cell receptor beta chains presented below share a single source sample, sequenced in a study of blood T cell repertoires in COVID-19. Produced via immunoSEQ multiplex PCR; TCRdb's table is partial and in-frame only. This sample yields around 300,000 clones, of which 88% are seen a single time; approximately 1.6% belongs to the top ten. The specimen was peripheral blood. Receptor source: a woman aged 30 to 39 with COVID-19, enrolled during active disease.

In its sample, this clone was seen a few times. This chain joins TRBV2 and TRBJ1-2; maybe TRBD1 (5 bases). Deletions cut 2 bases from V and 2 bases from J, with 9 bases between. Germline V gives CDR1 SNHLY, CDR2 FYNNEI. The length of the CDR3 is 14 residues. The CDR3 coding sequence is TGTGCCAGCAGTGAATCCGACAGAAACTATGGCTACACCTTC. It translates to CASSESDRNYGYTF.

The gene calls are TRBV14 and TRBJ1-1, with D possibly TRBD1 on 5 matching bases. The ends were cut back, 1 base at V and 11 bases at J, with 14 bases in the middle. Germline V lookup: CDR1 SGHDN, CDR2 FVKESK. This CDR3 has 13 residues. The CDR3 protein is CASSQVGARGAFF. CDR3 bases: TGTGCCAGCAGCCAAGTAGGGGCGCGGGGGGCTTTCTTT.

This chain connects TRBV10-2 to TRBJ1-2; D gene unclear. Trimming took 0 bases from V and 2 from J, leaving 7 bases between them. This CDR3 is built from 14 residues. From germline, CDR1 is WSHSY and CDR2 SAAADI. CDR3: CASSESGSNYGYTF. The CDR3 nucleotides are TGCGCCAGCAGTGAGTCGGGCAGCAACTATGGCTACACCTTC.

This chain uses TRBV5-1 with TRBJ1-1, with D uncertain. The CDR3 consists of 15 residues. Trimming left V 0 bases short and J 0 bases short, with 9 bases between. Germline lookup yields CDR1 SGHRS and CDR2 YFSETQ. The CDR3 loop reads CASSLEAGLNTEAFF. CDR3 sequence (DNA): TGCGCCAGCAGCTTGGAGGCGGGTCTGAACACTGAAGCTTTCTTT.

The chain employs TRBV9 and TRBJ1-1, with 8 bases fitting TRBD1. Germline CDR1 SGDLS, CDR2 YYNGEE. CDR3 length: 17 residues. J gave up 7 bases and V 3 bases, and 17 bases lay outside the gene matches. The CDR3 here is CASSASSARTGNFEAFF. CDR3 coding DNA: TGTGCCAGCAGCGCCAGTTCGGCCCGGACAGGGAACTTTGAAGCTTTCTTT.

The CDR3 DNA is TGCGCCAGCAGCCAAGGGTGGGCCAACCCTAGGGGCGAGCAGTTCTTC. Protein product: CASSQGWANPRGEQFF. The rearrangement links TRBV4-3 to TRBJ2-1; maybe TRBD1 (5 bases). Germline CDR1 reads LGHNA; CDR2 reads YSLEER. CDR3 size: 16 residues. V dropped 1 base and J dropped 10 bases, with 20 bases sitting between them.

This clone was recorded only once. This sequence joins TRBV29-1 and TRBJ1-2; 12 nucleotides agree with TRBD1. V was pared by 8 bases and J by 8 bases, with 6 bases of the junction left unmatched. This CDR3 is 12 amino acids long. Looked up from germline, CDR1 is SQVTM and CDR2 is ANQGSEA. Here the CDR3 reads CSSSGTGGGYTF. The CDR3 DNA is TGCAGCTCATCCGGGACAGGGGGCGGCTACACCTTC.

This chain links TRBV19 with TRBJ1-5; 7 bases match TRBD1. With V trimmed by 6 bases and J by 4 bases, 3 bases remained unmatched. This CDR3 region has 13 residues. Germline assignment: CDR1 LNHDA and CDR2 SQIVND (reference sequence). The CDR3 loop is CASRLQGNQPQHF. DNA for the CDR3: TGTGCCAGTAGGCTACAGGGGAATCAGCCCCAGCATTTT.

The J gene is TRBJ2-5, the V gene TRBV21-1; the table's D call, TRBD2, has no DNA check behind it. TRBV21-1 is an annotated pseudogene. The CDR3 runs to 15 residues. CDR3 coding DNA: TGTGCCAGCAGCATACTCCGGGACTTAGAAGAGACCCAGTACTTC. It yields the protein CASSILRDLEETQYF.

This chain connects TRBV7-9 to TRBJ2-7; D is ambiguous. Deletions cut 2 bases from V and 4 bases from J, with 6 bases between. Germline V gene data show CDR1 as SEHNR and CDR2 as FQNEAQ (reference sequence). This CDR3 is built from 12 residues. For the CDR3, the DNA is TGTGCCAGCAGCTTATCAGTATACGAGCAGTACTTC. It yields the protein CASSLSVYEQYF.

CDR3 region: CASSASSGGIYNEQFF. CDR3 DNA: TGTGCCAGTAGTGCATCTAGCGGGGGGATATACAATGAGCAGTTCTTC. This rearrangement joins TRBV19 to TRBJ2-1, with TRBD2 identical over 11 bases. This CDR3 spans 16 amino acids. The germline V gene encodes CDR1 LNHDA and CDR2 SQIVND (reference sequence). V lost 5 bases, J lost 4 bases, and 7 bases stayed unmatched.

This clone was recorded only once. The chain has TRBV7-9 and TRBJ1-2; D perhaps matches TRBD1 (6 bases). The V end was cut by 3 bases, the J end by 3 bases, with 14 bases between. CDR1 is SEHNR and CDR2 is FQNEAQ in the germline V gene (reference sequence). The CDR3 spans 15 residues. CDR3 sequence reads: CASSFHDRPYYGYTF. DNA of the CDR3: TGTGCCAGCAGCTTCCATGACAGGCCCTACTATGGCTACACCTTC.

DNA for the CDR3: TGCGCCAGCAGCCAAGGGGCGGGGAAACCCACTGAAGCTTTCTTT. Translation: CASSQGAGKPTEAFF. The genes are TRBV4-1 and TRBJ1-1; D remains ambiguous. The V and J ends lost 1 base and 4 bases respectively, with 13 bases between them. Looked up from germline, CDR1 is MGHRA and CDR2 is YSYEKL. This CDR3 region has 15 residues.

The V and J genes are TRBV5-1 and TRBJ2-2, with D possibly being TRBD2 (5 bases). CDR1 and CDR2 from the germline V gene are SGHRS and YFSETQ. This CDR3 is 16 amino acids long. V dropped 0 bases and J dropped 3 bases, with 12 bases sitting between them. The CDR3 DNA sequence: TGCGCCAGCAGCTTGGGATCTAGCTATTACACCGGGGAGCTGTTTTTT. This sequence encodes CASSLGSSYYTGELFF.

The chain uses TRBV30 and TRBJ2-1; 8 positions agree with TRBD2. This CDR3 has 16 amino acids. V lost 3 bases and J lost 3; bases outside the gene matches: 10. Germline V gene sequence: CDR1 GTSNPN, CDR2 SVGIG (reference sequence). The CDR3 DNA reads TGTGCCTGGAGGGCCCCTTTAGCGGGGATCTACAATGAGCAGTTCTTC. Its protein is CAWRAPLAGIYNEQFF.

V gene TRBV5-5 combines with J gene TRBJ1-3; TRBD1 agrees at 8 bases. J was trimmed by 2 bases and V by 4 bases; bases with no gene match: 2. Germline CDR1 reads SGHKS; CDR2 reads YYEKEE (reference sequence). There are 14 residues in the CDR3. CDR3 region: CASSLQGAGNTIYF. The DNA of the CDR3 is TGTGCCAGCAGCCTACAGGGGGCTGGAAACACCATATATTTT. The full variable domain, with the rest looked up from reference TRBV5-5 and TRBJ1-3, is DAGVTQSPTHLIKTRGQQVTLRCSPISGHKSVSWYQQVLGQGPQFIFQYYEKEERGRGNFPDRFSARQFPNYSSELNVNALLLGDSALYLCASSLQGAGNTIYFGEGSWLTVV.

The chain carries TRBV6-1 and TRBJ1-2, with a tentative D call TRBD1 (6 bases). V lost 2 bases and J lost 4, with 17 bases in between. Germline-derived CDR1 and CDR2 are MNHNS and SASEGT. The CDR3 is 16 residues long. CDR3 DNA sequence: TGTGCCAGCAGTGAATCCGGAGACAGGAGTTTCTATGGCTACACCTTC. It codes for CASSESGDRSFYGYTF.

The chain combines TRBV2 with TRBJ1-6; 10 nucleotides match TRBD1. Germline CDR1 and CDR2: SNHLY and FYNNEI. The CDR3 runs 15 residues. The V segment lost 5 bases and the J segment 11 bases; nucleotides outside the gene matches: 9. In DNA, the CDR3 is TGTGCCAGCAGTCCATCCTTAGGACAGGGGGCACCCCTCCACTTT. Residues: CASSPSLGQGAPLHF.

The gene calls are TRBV5-1 and TRBJ1-1, with D perhaps TRBD1 (6 bases). Germline V gene lookup returns CDR1 SGHRS and CDR2 YFSETQ. Trimming left V 0 bases short and J 0 bases short, with 12 bases between. The CDR3 sequence is 16 residues long. The CDR3 DNA is TGCGCCAGCAGCTTGGGGACAGTCCTCATGAACACTGAAGCTTTCTTT. Protein product: CASSLGTVLMNTEAFF.